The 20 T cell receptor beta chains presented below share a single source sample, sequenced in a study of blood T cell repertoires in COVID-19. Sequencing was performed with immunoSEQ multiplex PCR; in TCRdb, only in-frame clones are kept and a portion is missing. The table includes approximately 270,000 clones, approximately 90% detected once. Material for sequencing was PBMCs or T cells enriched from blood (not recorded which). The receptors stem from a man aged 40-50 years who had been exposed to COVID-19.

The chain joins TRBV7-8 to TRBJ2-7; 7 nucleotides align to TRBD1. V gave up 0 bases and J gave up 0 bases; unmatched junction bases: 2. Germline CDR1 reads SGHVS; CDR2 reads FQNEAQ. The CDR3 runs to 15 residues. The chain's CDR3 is CASSLARDSSYEQYF. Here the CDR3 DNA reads TGTGCCAGCAGCTTAGCTCGGGACAGCTCCTACGAGCAGTACTTC.

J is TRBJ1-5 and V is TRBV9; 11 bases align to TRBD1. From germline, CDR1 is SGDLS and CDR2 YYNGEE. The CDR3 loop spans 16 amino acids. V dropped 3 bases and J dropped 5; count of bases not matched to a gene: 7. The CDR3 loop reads CASSASGTGGDQPQHF. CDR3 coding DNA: TGTGCCAGCAGCGCCTCCGGGACAGGGGGGGATCAGCCCCAGCATTTT.

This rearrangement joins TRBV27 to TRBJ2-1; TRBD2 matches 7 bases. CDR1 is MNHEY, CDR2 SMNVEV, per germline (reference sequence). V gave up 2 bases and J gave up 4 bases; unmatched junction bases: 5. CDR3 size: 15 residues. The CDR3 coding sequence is TGTGCCAGCAGTTTAGGCGGGAGTGGATACAATGAGCAGTTCTTC. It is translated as CASSLGGSGYNEQFF.

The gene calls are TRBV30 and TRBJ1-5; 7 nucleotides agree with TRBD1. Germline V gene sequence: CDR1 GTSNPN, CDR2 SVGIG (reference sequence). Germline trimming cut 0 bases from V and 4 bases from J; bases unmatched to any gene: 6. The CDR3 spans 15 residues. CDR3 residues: CAWSVRDRVNQPQHF. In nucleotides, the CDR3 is TGTGCCTGGAGTGTACGGGACAGAGTAAATCAGCCCCAGCATTTT.

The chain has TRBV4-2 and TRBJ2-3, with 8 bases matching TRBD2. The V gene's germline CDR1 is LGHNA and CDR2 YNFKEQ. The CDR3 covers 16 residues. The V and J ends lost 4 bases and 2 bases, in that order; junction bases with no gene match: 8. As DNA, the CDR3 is TGTGCCAGCAGCCTAGTTAGCGGGACTAACACAGATACGCAGTATTTT. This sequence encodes CASSLVSGTNTDTQYF.

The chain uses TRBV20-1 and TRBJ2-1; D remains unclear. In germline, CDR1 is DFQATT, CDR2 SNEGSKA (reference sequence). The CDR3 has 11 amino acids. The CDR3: CSPSSYNEQFF. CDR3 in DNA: TGCAGCCCGAGCTCCTACAATGAGCAGTTCTTC.

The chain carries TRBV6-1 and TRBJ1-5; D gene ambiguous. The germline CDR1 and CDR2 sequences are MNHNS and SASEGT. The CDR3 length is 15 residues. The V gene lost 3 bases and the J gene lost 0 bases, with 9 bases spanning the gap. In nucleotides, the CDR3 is TGTGCCAGCAGTGAGACACCCCATAGCAATCAGCCCCAGCATTTT. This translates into CASSETPHSNQPQHF.

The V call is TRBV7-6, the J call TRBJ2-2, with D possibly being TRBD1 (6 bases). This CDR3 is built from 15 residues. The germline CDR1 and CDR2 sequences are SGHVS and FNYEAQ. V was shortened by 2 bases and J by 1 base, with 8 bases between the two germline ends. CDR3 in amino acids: CASSLQGQNTGELFF. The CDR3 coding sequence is TGTGCCAGCAGCTTACAGGGACAGAACACCGGGGAGCTGTTTTTT.

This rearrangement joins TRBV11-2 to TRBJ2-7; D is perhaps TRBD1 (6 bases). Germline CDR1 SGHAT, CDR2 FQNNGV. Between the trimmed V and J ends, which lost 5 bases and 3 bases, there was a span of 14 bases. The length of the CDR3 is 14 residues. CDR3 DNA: TGTGCCAGCAGCCCCGTACAGGGTCGCTACGAGCAGTACTTC. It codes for CASSPVQGRYEQYF.

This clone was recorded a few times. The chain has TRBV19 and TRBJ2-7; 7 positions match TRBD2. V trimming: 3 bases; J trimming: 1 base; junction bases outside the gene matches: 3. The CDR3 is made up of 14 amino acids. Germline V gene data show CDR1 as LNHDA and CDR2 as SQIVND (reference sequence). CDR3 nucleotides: TGTGCCAGTAGTATTAGCGGGTTGTCCTACGAGCAGTACTTC. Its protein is CASSISGLSYEQYF.

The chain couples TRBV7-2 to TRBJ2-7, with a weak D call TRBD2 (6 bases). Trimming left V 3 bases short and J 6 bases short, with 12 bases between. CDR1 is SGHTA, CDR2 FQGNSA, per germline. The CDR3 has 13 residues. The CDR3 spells CASSLMGAGEQYF. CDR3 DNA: TGTGCCAGCAGCTTGATGGGAGCGGGCGAGCAGTACTTC. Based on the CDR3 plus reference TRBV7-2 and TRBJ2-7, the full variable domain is GAGVSQSPSNKVTEKGKDVELRCDPISGHTALYWYRQSLGQGLEFLIYFQGNSAPDKSGLPSDRFSAERTGGSVSTLTIQRTQQEDSAVYLCASSLMGAGEQYFGPGTRLTVT.

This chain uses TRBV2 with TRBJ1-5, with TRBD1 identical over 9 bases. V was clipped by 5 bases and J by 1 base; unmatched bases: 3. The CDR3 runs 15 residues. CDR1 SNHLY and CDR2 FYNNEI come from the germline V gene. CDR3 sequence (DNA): TGTGCCAGCAGTTCGGACAGGGGAAGCAATCAGCCCCAGCATTTT. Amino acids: CASSSDRGSNQPQHF.

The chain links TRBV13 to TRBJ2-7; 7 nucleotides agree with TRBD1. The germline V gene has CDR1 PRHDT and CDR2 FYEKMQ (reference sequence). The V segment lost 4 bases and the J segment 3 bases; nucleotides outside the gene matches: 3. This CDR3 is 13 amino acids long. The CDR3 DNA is TGTGCCAGCAGCTCCGACAGGGTCTACGAGCAGTACTTC. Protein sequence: CASSSDRVYEQYF. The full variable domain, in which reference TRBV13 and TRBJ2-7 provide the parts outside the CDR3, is AAGVIQSPRHLIKEKRETATLKCYPIPRHDTVYWYQQGPGQDPQFLISFYEKMQSDKGSIPDRFSAQQFSDYHSELNMSSLELGDSALYFCASSSDRVYEQYFGPGTRLTVT.

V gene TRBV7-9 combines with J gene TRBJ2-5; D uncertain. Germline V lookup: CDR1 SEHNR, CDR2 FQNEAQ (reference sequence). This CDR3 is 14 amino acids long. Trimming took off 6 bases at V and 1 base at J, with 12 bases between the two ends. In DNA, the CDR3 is TGTGCCAGCAGACCAGGTCCCCTCCAAGAGACCCAGTACTTC. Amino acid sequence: CASRPGPLQETQYF.

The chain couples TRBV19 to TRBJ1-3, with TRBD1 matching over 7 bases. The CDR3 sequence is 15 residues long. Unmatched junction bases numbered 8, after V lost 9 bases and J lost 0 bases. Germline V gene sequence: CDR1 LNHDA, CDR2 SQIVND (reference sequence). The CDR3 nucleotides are TGTGCCAGCCAAGACAGGGCGGGCTCTGGAAACACCATATATTTT. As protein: CASQDRAGSGNTIYF.

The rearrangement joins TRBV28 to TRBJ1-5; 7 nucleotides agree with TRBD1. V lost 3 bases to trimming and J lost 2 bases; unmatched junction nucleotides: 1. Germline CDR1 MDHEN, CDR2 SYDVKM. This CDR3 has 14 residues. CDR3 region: CASSFTGGNQPQHF. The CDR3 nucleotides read TGTGCCAGCAGTTTTACAGGGGGCAATCAGCCCCAGCATTTT. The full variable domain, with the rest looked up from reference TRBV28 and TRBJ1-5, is DVKVTQSSRYLVKRTGEKVFLECVQDMDHENMFWYRQDPGLGLRLIYFSYDVKMKEKGDIPEGYSVSREKKERFSLILESASTNQTSMYLCASSFTGGNQPQHFGDGTRLSIL.

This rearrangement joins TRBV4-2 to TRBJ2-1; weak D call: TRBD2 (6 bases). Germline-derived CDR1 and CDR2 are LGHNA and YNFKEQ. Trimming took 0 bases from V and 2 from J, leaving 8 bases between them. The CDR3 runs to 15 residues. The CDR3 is CASSQEGGTYNEQFF. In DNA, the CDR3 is TGTGCCAGCAGCCAAGAGGGCGGGACCTACAATGAGCAGTTCTTC.

The DNA for the CDR3 is TGTGCCACCAGCAGACTACAGGTGAATCAGCCCCAGCATTTT. Translating it yields CATSRLQVNQPQHF. The V gene is TRBV15, the J gene TRBJ1-5; D perhaps matches TRBD1 (5 bases). This CDR3 spans 14 amino acids. Germline CDR1 LNHNV, CDR2 YYDKDF (reference sequence). V was shortened by 2 bases and J by 4 bases, with 9 bases between the two germline ends.

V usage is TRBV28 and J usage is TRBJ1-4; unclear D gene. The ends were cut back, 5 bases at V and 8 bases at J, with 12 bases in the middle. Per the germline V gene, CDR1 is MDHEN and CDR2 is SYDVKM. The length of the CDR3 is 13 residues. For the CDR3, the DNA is TGTGCCAGCAGTGCGGGTGTCCTCGAAAAACTGTTTTTT. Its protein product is CASSAGVLEKLFF.

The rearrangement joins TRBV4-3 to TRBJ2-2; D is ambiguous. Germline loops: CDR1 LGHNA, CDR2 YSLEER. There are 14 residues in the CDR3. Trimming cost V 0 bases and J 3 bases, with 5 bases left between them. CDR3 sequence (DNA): TGCGCCAGCAGCCAAGACCAGGACACCGGGGAGCTGTTTTTT. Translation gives CASSQDQDTGELFF.